This record concerns one T cell receptor (beta chain) sequence. This specimen comes from a study of blood T cell repertoires in COVID-19. As for the study in general: Whether acute or convalescent, the COVID-19 samples came from the United States, Italy and Spain.

Clones were sequenced by immunoSEQ multiplex PCR, and TCRdb holds only the in-frame ones, with some missing. The sample carries 20,000 to 25,000 clones, 84% recorded once. This CDR3 has 17 residues. Germline values: CDR1 SGHTS, CDR2 YDEGEE. V lost 2 bases, J lost 3 bases, and 21 bases lay in between. The sequencing sample was made of peripheral blood. V is TRBV5-8 and J is TRBJ2-7; possible D gene TRBD1, 6 bases. The clonotype comes from a man aged 35-49 years with acute or convalescent COVID-19. In DNA form, the CDR3 reads TGTGCCAGCAGCTTTAGGACCGGGACATCCTTTCACTACGAGCAGTACTTC. Its translation is CASSFRTGTSFHYEQYF. The entire variable domain, with the rest obtained from reference TRBV5-8 and TRBJ2-7, is as follows: EAGVTQSPTHLIKTRGQQATLRCSPISGHTSVYWYQQALGLGLQFLLWYDEGEERNRGNFPPRFSGRQFPNYSSELNVNALELEDSALYLCASSFRTGTSFHYEQYFGPGTRLTVT.